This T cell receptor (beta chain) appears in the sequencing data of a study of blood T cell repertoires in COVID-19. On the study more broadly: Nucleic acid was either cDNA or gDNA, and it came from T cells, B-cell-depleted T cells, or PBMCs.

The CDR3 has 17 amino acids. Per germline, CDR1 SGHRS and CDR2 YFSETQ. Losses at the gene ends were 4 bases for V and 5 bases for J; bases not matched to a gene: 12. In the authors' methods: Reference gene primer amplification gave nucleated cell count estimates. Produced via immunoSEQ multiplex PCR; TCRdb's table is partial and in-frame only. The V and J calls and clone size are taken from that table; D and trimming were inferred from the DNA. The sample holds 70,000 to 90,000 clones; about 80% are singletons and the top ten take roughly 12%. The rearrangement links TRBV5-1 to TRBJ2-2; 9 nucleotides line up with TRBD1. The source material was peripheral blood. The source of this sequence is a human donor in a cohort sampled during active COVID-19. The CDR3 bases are TGCGCCAGCAGCGGAACAGGGGGCTCGGTGCCGACCGGGGAGCTGTTTTTT. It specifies CASSGTGGSVPTGELFF.